This T cell receptor beta chain was sequenced for a study of T cells in Graves' hyperthyroidism and ophthalmopathy. Study-wide background: Peripheral blood samples were taken at initial diagnosis, prior to any treatment.

Germline V CDR1 and CDR2: MNHNS, SASEGT. This CDR3 is 15 amino acids long. V lost 5 bases, J lost 3 bases, and 6 bases stayed unmatched. RNA transcripts provided the source from which TCR beta CDR3 regions were amplified. The study used the HTBI primer set for a first-round RT-PCR of the TCR CDR3. TCRdb redid the calling of the multiplex PCR reads with MiXCR, one entry per CDR3 protein. The data contain roughly 350,000 distinct CDR3 sequences, 12% to 15% of them seen just once; the ten biggest clones take up roughly 35%. This clonotype was seen repeatedly, ten times or more. Clinical symptoms, serum thyroxine and TRAb, thyroid ultrasound and orbital computed tomography together formed the diagnostic basis. It was less than 13 ml of fresh peripheral blood that supplied the PBMCs.

The V and J genes are TRBV6-1 and TRBJ2-3, with TRBD1 matching over 9 bases. This TCR came from a woman aged 40 to 50 with Graves' ophthalmopathy. Sample: blood. CDR3 in DNA: TGTGCCAGCAGTAAGGGACAGGGCATTACAGATACGCAGTATTTT. Translating gives CASSKGQGITDTQYF.